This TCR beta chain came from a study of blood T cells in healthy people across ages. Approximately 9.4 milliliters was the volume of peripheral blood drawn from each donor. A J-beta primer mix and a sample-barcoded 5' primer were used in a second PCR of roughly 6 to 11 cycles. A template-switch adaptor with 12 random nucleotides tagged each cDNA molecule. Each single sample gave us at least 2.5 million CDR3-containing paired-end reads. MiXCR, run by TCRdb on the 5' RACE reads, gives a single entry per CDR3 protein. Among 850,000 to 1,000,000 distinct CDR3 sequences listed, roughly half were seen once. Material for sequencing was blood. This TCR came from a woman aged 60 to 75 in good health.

The CDR3 loop reads CASSPHRSSEQYF. The CDR3, as DNA: TGTGCCAGCAGCCCCCACAGAAGTAGCGAGCAGTACTTC. This rearrangement joins TRBV14 to TRBJ2-4; D ambiguous. The J call may not be correct, given that the DNA end is closer to TRBJ2-7. The CDR3 loop spans 13 amino acids. The germline CDR1 and CDR2 sequences are SGHDN and FVKESK.